The sequence of this T cell receptor (beta chain) was determined in a study of tumor and adjacent non-tumor tissue in lung cancer. Across the study: The cohort had approximately 12 adenocarcinoma, 2 squamous cell and 1 small cell patients.

Turning to this clonotype: Since the CDR3 does not end with the conserved phenylalanine or tryptophan, this likely comes from a read error.

RNA was extracted from bulk tissue without any cell sorting. This non-tumor lung sample came from over 3 cm beyond the tumor edge. The library came from three nested PCR rounds adapted from ARM-PCR protocols. TCRdb processed the multiplex PCR reads anew with MiXCR; each CDR3 protein has one entry. The repertoire holds about 48,000 distinct CDR3 sequences, with roughly two thirds as singletons. The trim removed 2 bases at V and 3 bases at J, leaving 9 bases unmatched. CDR3 length equals 15 residues. The germline gives CDR1 GTSNPN, CDR2 SVGIG (reference sequence). The TCR comes from a woman between 65 and 79 years old with non-small cell lung cancer. The rearrangement joins TRBV30 to TRBJ1-1, with TRBD1 identical over 7 bases. Input material: distant non-tumor lung tissue. CDR3 region: CAWSPKGAEDTEAFY. The DNA of the CDR3 is TGTGCCTGGAGTCCCAAGGGGGCGGAGGACACTGAAGCTTTCTAT.